These 2 T cell receptor beta chains came from one sample sequenced in a study of T cell responses to AZD1222 COVID-19 vaccine. TCRdb's copy holds only in-frame clones and misses some; the assay was immunoSEQ multiplex PCR. The profile covers around 100,000 clones, with over 90% appearing a single time and more than 1.5% taken by the ten largest. The material sequenced was peripheral blood, taken on day 0 of AZD1222 vaccination. The receptors here all came from an adult in good health.

This chain links TRBV3-1 (or the pseudogene TRBV3-2) with TRBJ1-6, with D unresolved. The CDR3 consists of 15 residues. V lost 3 bases and J 3 bases, leaving 9 bases between the germline ends. Germline V gene data show CDR1 as LGHDT and CDR2 as YNNKEL (reference sequence). The CDR3 protein is CASSQSYSYNSPLHF. The CDR3 DNA reads TGTGCCAGCAGCCAGTCGTACAGCTATAATTCACCCCTCCACTTT.

The chain uses TRBV19 and TRBJ1-5; D is ambiguous. V shed 6 bases and J shed 9 bases, with 15 bases lying between them. Germline-derived CDR1 and CDR2 are LNHDA and SQIVND (reference sequence). The CDR3 sequence is 13 residues long. In DNA form, the CDR3 reads TGTGCCAGTAGGAACGCTGTAGGGCCGCCCCAGCATTTT. It is translated as CASRNAVGPPQHF.